The clone carrying this T cell receptor beta chain was found once. The antigen is unknown. These data are taken from a study of T cell responses to AZD1222 COVID-19 vaccine. The assay was immunoSEQ multiplex PCR, and TCRdb's table has in-frame clones only and misses some. The sample holds around 150,000 clones; around four fifths are singletons and the top ten take over 4%. The germline V gene encodes CDR1 MNHEY and CDR2 SVGAGI. The CDR3 extends over 15 amino acids. Trimming removed 3 bases from V and 0 bases from J, with 9 bases in between. Notes on the study in general: It should be noted that donors were predominantly white British and more often female, and clonal diversity was possibly underestimated. Repertoire sampling occurred only after the peak T cell response. Epitopes outside B.1.351 and B.1.1.7 mutated regions reportedly drew nearly half of spike TCRs.

The receptor comes from an adult in good health. Sequenced here: peripheral blood, sampled on day 0 of AZD1222 vaccination. The chain combines TRBV6-5 with TRBJ1-3; D is uncertain. The CDR3 bases are TGTGCCAGCAGTTATAAGGCCACCTCTGGAAACACCATATATTTT. Amino acids: CASSYKATSGNTIYF.